This entry lists 32 T cell receptor beta chains sequenced from one sample in a study of shared clonotypes between healthy human individuals. Sequenced by immunoSEQ multiplex PCR; TCRdb stores in-frame clones only, minus some. The repertoire holds more than 450,000 clones, with more than 65% as singletons. The material sequenced was PBMCs. These receptors all come from a woman in her 40s in good health. Some clones in this sample may be carry-over from other donors' samples.

The table lists this clone with a count of one. This rearrangement joins TRBV10-3 to TRBJ1-5, with D unresolved. This CDR3 comprises 13 residues. Germline CDR1 ENHRY, CDR2 SYGVKD. V lost 3 bases and J 8 bases, leaving 11 bases between the germline ends. The CDR3: CAISDGPAEPQHF. The CDR3, as DNA: TGTGCCATCAGTGACGGACCGGCGGAGCCCCAGCATTTT.

This clone was observed at least ten times. Other nucleotide sequences in the sample specify the same CDR3. The gene calls are TRBV30 and TRBJ1-5; 10 bases are shared with TRBD1. Per germline, CDR1 GTSNPN and CDR2 SVGIG (reference sequence). The V gene end was trimmed by 2 bases and the J gene end by 4 bases; junction bases not matched to a gene: 2. The CDR3 has 14 amino acids. In nucleotides, the CDR3 is TGTGCCTGGAGTATGGGACAGGGGAATCAGCCCCAGCATTTT. Its protein product is CAWSMGQGNQPQHF.

The chain's CDR3 is CASSWRVGEKLFF. The DNA of the CDR3 is TGTGCCAGCAGTTGGAGGGTTGGTGAAAAACTGTTTTTT. The V gene is TRBV6-5, the J gene TRBJ1-4; no clear D gene. The CDR3 extends over 13 amino acids. Trimming removed 4 bases at V and 7 bases at J, with 10 bases between. Germline CDR1 and CDR2: MNHEY and SVGAGI.

Only a few counts were recorded for this clone. The chain is built from TRBV27 and TRBJ2-1; TRBD2 aligns across 13 bases. Germline V gene lookup returns CDR1 MNHEY and CDR2 SMNVEV (reference sequence). The CDR3 contains 16 residues. The ends lost 4 bases at V and 4 bases at J; junction bases unmatched: 4. The CDR3 here is CASSSLTSGRYNEQFF. In DNA, the CDR3 is TGTGCCAGCAGTTCTCTGACTAGCGGGAGGTACAATGAGCAGTTCTTC.

This clone showed up just once. The J gene is TRBJ1-5, the V gene TRBV21-1. TRBV21-1 corresponds to a pseudogene. This CDR3 contains 13 residues. CDR3 nucleotide sequence: TGTGCCAGCAATGGTTATTGGAATCAGCCCCAGCATTTT. Translation gives CASNGYWNQPQHF.

This chain connects TRBV18 to TRBJ2-7; 10 nucleotides line up with TRBD1. The V gene's germline CDR1 is KGHSH and CDR2 LQKENI. The CDR3 covers 14 residues. Unmatched junction bases numbered 4, after V lost 3 bases and J lost 5 bases. The DNA of the CDR3 is TGTGCCAGCTCACCGACAGGGGGCAAGGACGAGCAGTACTTC. Its translation: CASSPTGGKDEQYF.

The chain has TRBV27 and TRBJ1-1; D not certain. V lost 6 bases to trimming and J lost 3 bases, with 11 bases between them. The CDR3 runs 13 residues. Looked up from germline, CDR1 is MNHEY and CDR2 is SMNVEV (reference sequence). CDR3 nucleotides: TGTGCCAGCAGCCTTATGGATTACACTGAAGCTTTCTTT. It yields the protein CASSLMDYTEAFF.

The chain combines TRBV28 with TRBJ2-5; D might be TRBD1 (6 bases). From germline, CDR1 is MDHEN and CDR2 SYDVKM. This CDR3 comprises 11 residues. V was clipped by 5 bases and J by 13 bases, with 14 bases between them. Written as DNA, the CDR3 is TGTGCCAGCAGTACCCTGGGACACGGGTACTTC. It codes for CASSTLGHGYF. Using reference TRBV28 and TRBJ2-5 for the parts outside the CDR3, the full variable domain is DVKVTQSSRYLVKRTGEKVFLECVQDMDHENMFWYRQDPGLGLRLIYFSYDVKMKEKGDIPEGYSVSREKKERFSLILESASTNQTSMYLCASSTLGHGYFGPGTRLLVL.

The rearrangement uses TRBV9 and TRBJ1-1; no clear D. Trimming pared 6 bases from V and 4 bases from J, leaving 13 bases between. CDR1 and CDR2 (germline): SGDLS, YYNGEE. This CDR3 region has 13 residues. The CDR3 region is CASNRLGGTEAFF. The CDR3 DNA is TGTGCCAGCAATCGCCTTGGTGGCACTGAAGCTTTCTTT. Variable domain in full (rest from reference TRBV9 and TRBJ1-1): DSGVTQTPKHLITATGQRVTLRCSPRSGDLSVYWYQQSLDQGLQFLIQYYNGEERAKGNILERFSAQQFPDLHSELNLSSLELGDSALYFCASNRLGGTEAFFGQGTRLTVV.

The V gene is TRBV15, the J gene TRBJ2-3; 14 positions agree with TRBD2. This CDR3 is built from 21 residues. Germline V gene data show CDR1 as LNHNV and CDR2 as YYDKDF (reference sequence). With 4 bases clipped from V and 4 bases from J, the junction kept 19 bases outside the gene matches. The CDR3 DNA reads as TGTGCCACCAGCAAACCACGGACTAGCGGGAGGCCCGCCTGGTTTCCAGATACGCAGTATTTT. Translating it yields CATSKPRTSGRPAWFPDTQYF. Complete variable domain (other parts from reference TRBV15 and TRBJ2-3): DAMVIQNPRYQVTQFGKPVTLSCSQTLNHNVMYWYQQKSSQAPKLLFHYYDKDFNNEADTPDNFQSRRPNTSFCFLDIRSPGLGDTAMYLCATSKPRTSGRPAWFPDTQYFGPGTRLTVL.

This clone was seen repeatedly, ten times or more. V gene TRBV27 combines with J gene TRBJ2-3; 9 bases are a match to TRBD2. The V segment lost 0 bases and the J segment 0 bases; nucleotides outside the gene matches: 4. There are 17 residues in the CDR3. Germline values: CDR1 MNHEY, CDR2 SMNVEV (reference sequence). The CDR3, as DNA: TGTGCCAGCAGTTTATCGAGCCTAGCGGGAAGCACAGATACGCAGTATTTT. As protein: CASSLSSLAGSTDTQYF.

The CDR3 region has the DNA TGCAGCGTTGCTGCAGGGGGAGAGACCCAGTACTTC. This sequence encodes CSVAAGGETQYF. The chain couples TRBV29-1 to TRBJ2-5, with 7 bases fitting TRBD1. V shed 4 bases and J 4 bases; nucleotides not matched to a gene: 3. CDR3 size: 12 residues. In germline, CDR1 is SQVTM, CDR2 ANQGSEA.

The chain has TRBV5-1 and TRBJ2-1, with 8 bases fitting TRBD2. Trimming removed 1 base from V and 5 bases from J; junction bases left unmatched: 8. Germline V gene lookup returns CDR1 SGHRS and CDR2 YFSETQ. The CDR3 totals 16 residues. The CDR3 protein is CASSLRTGGPNNEQFF. DNA for the CDR3: TGCGCCAGCAGCTTGAGGACGGGAGGGCCCAACAATGAGCAGTTCTTC.

The V gene is TRBV19, the J gene TRBJ1-5; D unresolved. Per the germline V gene, CDR1 is LNHDA and CDR2 is SQIVND (reference sequence). The CDR3 covers 15 residues. With 7 bases removed from V and 0 bases from J, the gap between germline ends came to 13 bases. CDR3 region: CASTSDGYSNQPQHF. CDR3 DNA: TGTGCCAGTACCTCGGACGGTTATAGCAATCAGCCCCAGCATTTT.

The V and J genes are TRBV27 and TRBJ1-4; D not resolved. This CDR3 is built from 15 residues. The germline V gene encodes CDR1 MNHEY and CDR2 SMNVEV (reference sequence). The germline V and J ends were trimmed by 4 bases and 3 bases, with 12 bases remaining between them. The CDR3 DNA follows: TGTGCCAGCAGTTCCCGTAATACGGCTAATGAAAAACTGTTTTTT. Amino acids: CASSSRNTANEKLFF.

To note about this clone: It may be a read error: a sequence one base away is much more abundant. The gene calls are TRBV4-2 and TRBJ1-1; D is unclear. Germline V gene lookup returns CDR1 LGHNA and CDR2 YNFKEQ. The ends were cut back, 4 bases at V and 1 base at J, with 7 bases in the middle. The CDR3 runs to 13 residues. The CDR3 DNA sequence: TGTGCCAGCAGCCCCCAACCGAACACTGAAGCTTTCTTT. Its translation: CASSPQPNTEAFF.

The DNA of the CDR3 is TGTGCCAGCAGCGGGCCGGGGTCAACCGGGGAGCTGTTTTTT. It yields the protein CASSGPGSTGELFF. The rearrangement links TRBV2 to TRBJ2-2; tentatively, D is TRBD2 (5 bases). CDR3 length: 14 amino acids. Trimming took off 6 bases at V and 5 bases at J, with 13 bases between the two ends. Per the germline V gene, CDR1 is SNHLY and CDR2 is FYNNEI.

The V gene is TRBV2, the J gene TRBJ1-2; TRBD1 is a possible D gene (5 bases). This CDR3 is 14 amino acids long. In germline, CDR1 is SNHLY, CDR2 FYNNEI. Trimming cost V 7 bases and J 4 bases, with 16 bases left between them. The CDR3 loop reads CASTYEGPGYGYTF. In DNA, the CDR3 is TGTGCCAGCACTTACGAGGGGCCTGGCTATGGCTACACCTTC. Drawing the rest from reference TRBV2 and TRBJ1-2, the complete variable domain is EPEVTQTPSHQVTQMGQEVILRCVPISNHLYFYWYRQILGQKVEFLVSFYNNEISEKSEIFDDQFSVERPDGSNFTLKIRSTKLEDSAMYFCASTYEGPGYGYTFGSGTRLTVV.

The chain is built from TRBV10-3 and TRBJ1-2, with 7 bases that match TRBD1. V lost 2 bases to trimming and J lost 4 bases; unmatched junction nucleotides: 1. Germline CDR1 reads ENHRY; CDR2 reads SYGVKD. CDR3 length equals 13 residues. The CDR3 sequence is CAISENRGYGYTF. The CDR3 nucleotides are TGTGCCATCAGTGAGAACAGGGGCTATGGCTACACCTTC.

CDR3 coding DNA: TGTGCCAGCAGCTGGCAATGGGCAGATACGCAGTATTTT. Amino acid sequence: CASSWQWADTQYF. The V and J genes are TRBV7-3 and TRBJ2-3; D gene unclear. The CDR3 spans 13 residues. The germline gives CDR1 SGHTA, CDR2 FQGTGA. Trimming took 4 bases from V and 4 from J, leaving 9 bases between them.

This clone was recorded only once. V is TRBV15 and J is TRBJ1-2; 7 bases line up with TRBD1. Germline lookup yields CDR1 LNHNV and CDR2 YYDKDF (reference sequence). The CDR3 sequence is 15 residues long. J gave up 4 bases and V 5 bases, and 10 bases lay outside the gene matches. CDR3 region: CATSANRGSLYGYTF. The CDR3 nucleotides read TGTGCCACCAGCGCTAACAGGGGCTCCCTCTATGGCTACACCTTC.

The V gene is TRBV5-6, the J gene TRBJ2-3; TRBD2 aligns across 11 bases. Trimming removed 4 bases from V and 4 bases from J; junction bases left unmatched: 8. Germline V CDR1 and CDR2: SGHDT, YYEEEE. The CDR3 extends over 16 amino acids. CDR3 in DNA: TGTGCCAGCAGCGTGGCTAGCGGGAGGAACCCAGATACGCAGTATTTT. Protein: CASSVASGRNPDTQYF.

The rearrangement joins TRBV28 to TRBJ1-4, with 7 bases aligning to TRBD1. This CDR3 has 13 residues. The germline gives CDR1 MDHEN, CDR2 SYDVKM. V trimming: 10 bases; J trimming: 3 bases; junction bases outside the gene matches: 5. DNA of the CDR3: TGTGCCATCGAGACAGGGTCTAATGAAAAACTGTTTTTT. Its protein is CAIETGSNEKLFF. The full variable domain, its missing parts supplied by reference TRBV28 and TRBJ1-4, is DVKVTQSSRYLVKRTGEKVFLECVQDMDHENMFWYRQDPGLGLRLIYFSYDVKMKEKGDIPEGYSVSREKKERFSLILESASTNQTSMYLCAIETGSNEKLFFGSGTQLSVL.

The V gene is TRBV11-2, the J gene TRBJ1-1; D gene ambiguous. Germline loops: CDR1 SGHAT, CDR2 FQNNGV. V lost 1 base to trimming and J lost 5 bases, with 8 bases between them. This CDR3 has 13 residues. The CDR3 spells CASSLASQTEAFF. The CDR3 DNA follows: TGTGCCAGCAGCTTAGCAAGCCAAACTGAAGCTTTCTTT.

The J gene is TRBJ2-7, the V gene TRBV30, with 12 positions matching TRBD2. The CDR3 runs to 13 residues. V shed 3 bases and J 6 bases; nucleotides not matched to a gene: 3. The germline V gene encodes CDR1 GTSNPN and CDR2 SVGIG (reference sequence). The CDR3 spells CAWRELAGGEQYF. The CDR3 bases are TGTGCCTGGAGAGAACTAGCGGGAGGCGAGCAGTACTTC.

This chain links TRBV4-1 with TRBJ2-5, with TRBD2 identical over 9 bases. The J call may be in error: the DNA end matches TRBJ2-7 better. Germline V gene sequence: CDR1 MGHRA, CDR2 YSYEKL. This CDR3 is 17 amino acids long. CDR3 coding DNA: TGCGCCAGCAGCCAGCGAGGACTAGCGAGGATCTCCTACGAGCAGTACTTC. Translation: CASSQRGLARISYEQYF.

The V and J genes are TRBV7-9 and TRBJ2-7, with no clear D. Trimming removed 0 bases at V and 5 bases at J, with 14 bases between. CDR1 and CDR2 (germline): SEHNR, FQNEAQ (reference sequence). There are 15 residues in the CDR3. CDR3 residues: CASSLAGAGTHEQYF. The CDR3 DNA sequence: TGTGCCAGCAGCTTAGCGGGCGCAGGCACCCACGAGCAGTACTTC.

The table lists this clone with a few counts. CDR3 region: CASSINQARDTTTDTQYF. CDR3 DNA: TGTGCCAGCTCGATTAACCAAGCCCGGGACACGACCACAGATACGCAGTATTTT. This rearrangement joins TRBV18 to TRBJ2-3; possibly TRBD1 for D (6 bases). The CDR3 is 18 amino acids. Germline V gene data show CDR1 as KGHSH and CDR2 as LQKENI. Trimming pared 6 bases from V and 2 bases from J, leaving 24 bases between. Supplemented by reference TRBV18 and TRBJ2-3, the full variable domain reads NAGVMQNPRHLVRRRGQEARLRCSPMKGHSHVYWYRQLPEEGLKFMVYLQKENIIDESGMPKERFSAEFPKEGPSILRIQQVVRGDSAAYFCASSINQARDTTTDTQYFGPGTRLTVL.

The rearrangement uses TRBV5-8 and TRBJ2-1; 8 bases line up with TRBD2. Trimming cost V 0 bases and J 3 bases; bases outside gene matches: 5. The CDR3 has 16 amino acids. The germline V gene has CDR1 SGHTS and CDR2 YDEGEE. The DNA for the CDR3 is TGTGCCAGCAGCTTGGTGAGCGGGAGCCTCTACAATGAGCAGTTCTTC. The encoded protein is CASSLVSGSLYNEQFF.

The chain carries TRBV5-1 and TRBJ2-2, with D perhaps matching TRBD1 (6 bases). Per germline, CDR1 SGHRS and CDR2 YFSETQ. This CDR3 has 18 residues. Trimming shortened V by 4 bases and J by 1 base, and 20 bases separated the two germline ends. CDR3 in amino acids: CASSPGHTRYWNTGELFF. CDR3 DNA: TGCGCCAGCAGCCCGGGACACACAAGATATTGGAACACCGGGGAGCTGTTTTTT. Looking up the rest from reference TRBV5-1 and TRBJ2-2 gives the full variable domain: KAGVTQTPRYLIKTRGQQVTLSCSPISGHRSVSWYQQTPGQGLQFLFEYFSETQRNKGNFPGRFSGRQFSNSRSEMNVSTLELGDSALYLCASSPGHTRYWNTGELFFGEGSRLTVL.

This clone showed up just a few times. This chain links TRBV9 with TRBJ2-7; the D is unclear. Per germline, CDR1 SGDLS and CDR2 YYNGEE. Trimming left V 0 bases short and J 1 base short, with 11 bases between. The length of the CDR3 is 15 residues. The chain's CDR3 is CASSVVSPSSYEQYF. CDR3 DNA: TGTGCCAGCAGCGTAGTGTCCCCAAGTTCCTACGAGCAGTACTTC.

This clone showed up just a few times. V and J are TRBV5-4 and TRBJ1-5; a possible D gene is TRBD1 (6 bases). V was clipped by 9 bases and J by 4 bases, with 17 bases between them. Germline V gene sequence: CDR1 SGHNT, CDR2 YYREEE (reference sequence). This CDR3 has 14 residues. The chain's CDR3 is CATAMGGQNQPQHF. The CDR3 DNA reads TGTGCCACCGCGATGGGGGGGCAAAATCAGCCCCAGCATTTT.